These 15 T cell receptor beta chains were sequenced from one sample in a study of cytomegalovirus exposure and HLA in healthy donors. The PCR employed 60 Vbeta primers together with 13 Jbeta primers. Clones were sequenced by immunoSEQ multiplex PCR, and TCRdb holds only the in-frame ones, with some missing. The table records tens of thousands of clones, around 80% of them present only once. The sample comprised PBMCs. The receptors come from a male donor in good health and CMV-seropositive.

The V gene is TRBV4-2, the J gene TRBJ1-2, with TRBD1 as a possible D gene (6 bases). Per the germline V gene, CDR1 is LGHNA and CDR2 is YNFKEQ. The V end was cut by 7 bases, the J end by 2 bases, with 26 bases between. CDR3 size: 18 residues. CDR3 amino acids: CASIPGGGRSPTNYGYTF. The CDR3, as DNA: TGTGCCAGCATTCCTGGCGGGGGGCGCTCTCCTACGAACTATGGCTACACCTTC.

CDR3 sequence (DNA): TGTGCCAGCAGGGAGGACAGGGGGCCTGAAGCTTTCTTT. This sequence encodes CASREDRGPEAFF. The chain combines TRBV27 with TRBJ1-1; 11 bases are a match to TRBD1. V shed 6 bases and J 6 bases; nucleotides not matched to a gene: 3. Germline V CDR1 and CDR2: MNHEY, SMNVEV (reference sequence). This CDR3 is 13 amino acids long.

The chain is built from TRBV9 and TRBJ1-2; tentatively, D is TRBD1 (6 bases). Between the trimmed V and J ends, which lost 0 bases and 4 bases, there was a span of 13 bases. The CDR3 is 15 amino acids. Germline V gives CDR1 SGDLS, CDR2 YYNGEE. The CDR3 bases are TGTGCCAGCAGCGTAGGATCCAGAGGGGGCTATGGCTACACCTTC. This sequence encodes CASSVGSRGGYGYTF.

V is TRBV30 and J is TRBJ2-7; D perhaps matches TRBD1 (5 bases). CDR3 length: 11 residues. Germline CDR1 and CDR2: GTSNPN and SVGIG (reference sequence). The CDR3 region is CAYDSGYEQYF. The CDR3 region has the DNA TGTGCATATGATTCAGGGTATGAGCAGTACTTC.

The chain carries TRBV28 and TRBJ1-4, with a tentative D call TRBD1 (5 bases). Looked up from germline, CDR1 is MDHEN and CDR2 is SYDVKM. CDR3 size: 15 residues. Trimming stripped 4 bases from V and 4 bases from J, with 13 bases between. CDR3: CASSSRGEINEKLFF. CDR3 sequence (DNA): TGTGCCAGCAGTTCTCGGGGGGAGATTAATGAAAAACTGTTTTTT.

The J gene is TRBJ2-5, the V gene TRBV7-9; TRBD2 aligns across 7 bases. From germline, CDR1 is SEHNR and CDR2 FQNEAQ (reference sequence). CDR3 length equals 15 residues. Trimming removed 5 bases from V and 5 bases from J; junction bases left unmatched: 11. CDR3 DNA sequence: TGTGCCAGCAGCCCGCCCCCCAGGGAGGGGGAGACCCAGTACTTC. Translating it yields CASSPPPREGETQYF.

V gene TRBV7-9 combines with J gene TRBJ1-4; TRBD1 aligns across 7 bases. Germline CDR1 is SEHNR and CDR2 is FQNEAQ (reference sequence). The length of the CDR3 is 13 residues. The V segment lost 8 bases and the J segment 4 bases; nucleotides outside the gene matches: 4. CDR3 nucleotide sequence: TGTGCCAGCGGACAGGCAATTAATGAAAAACTGTTTTTT. It specifies CASGQAINEKLFF.

The chain combines TRBV6-1 with TRBJ1-2; unclear D gene. The germline V gene encodes CDR1 MNHNS and CDR2 SASEGT. The CDR3 has 15 amino acids. V was trimmed by 2 bases and J by 4 bases, leaving 14 bases between them. The CDR3 DNA is TGTGCCAGCAGTGAAAATCGGGGTTCATCCTATGGCTACACCTTC. As protein: CASSENRGSSYGYTF.

The rearrangement uses TRBV7-8 and TRBJ1-2, with TRBD1 as a possible D gene (5 bases). Germline values: CDR1 SGHVS, CDR2 FQNEAQ. V was clipped by 1 base and J by 4 bases, with 22 bases between them. CDR3 length: 18 amino acids. The CDR3 DNA reads as TGTGCCAGCAGCTTAGTCTCCCTTCGGGGGGTTAGGGGCTATGGCTACACCTTC. Amino acids: CASSLVSLRGVRGYGYTF.

The chain combines TRBV15 with TRBJ1-5; D is unclear. CDR1 and CDR2 (germline): LNHNV, YYDKDF (reference sequence). The CDR3 is 13 residues long. V lost 3 bases to trimming and J lost 7 bases, with 10 bases between them. DNA of the CDR3: TGTGCCACCAGCAGGAGCCCCGCACAGCCCCAGCATTTT. It codes for CATSRSPAQPQHF.

This clone showed up just once. The J gene is TRBJ2-3, the V gene TRBV28, with 12 bases aligning to TRBD2. Losses at the gene ends were 6 bases for V and 7 bases for J; bases not matched to a gene: 8. The length of the CDR3 is 15 residues. Germline CDR1 MDHEN, CDR2 SYDVKM. CDR3 DNA: TGTGCCAGCAGCCTTCTAGCGGGGGGGCTACATACGCAGTATTTT. Translating gives CASSLLAGGLHTQYF.

The rearrangement joins TRBV29-1 to TRBJ1-2; D possibly corresponds to TRBD1 (6 bases). Trimming removed 7 bases at V and 7 bases at J, with 16 bases between. The CDR3 loop spans 12 amino acids. Germline assignment: CDR1 SQVTM and CDR2 ANQGSEA. The CDR3 loop is CSAEQGSSGYTF. As DNA, the CDR3 is TGCAGCGCCGAACAGGGCTCTTCTGGCTACACCTTC.

The chain carries TRBV27 and TRBJ2-3, with 7 bases identical to TRBD2. Germline lookup yields CDR1 MNHEY and CDR2 SMNVEV (reference sequence). Trimming cost V 5 bases and J 3 bases; bases outside gene matches: 11. The CDR3 loop spans 16 amino acids. The CDR3 nucleotides are TGTGCCAGCAGTCGCAGGACTAGTTTTTTTACAGATACGCAGTATTTT. This translates into CASSRRTSFFTDTQYF.

The rearrangement joins TRBV11-2 to TRBJ2-6, with D maybe TRBD2 (5 bases). Trimming removed 2 bases from V and 4 bases from J, with 9 bases in between. Germline CDR1 SGHAT, CDR2 FQNNGV. The CDR3 totals 15 residues. CDR3 in DNA: TGTGCCAGCAGCTTAACGGGATACGGGGCCAACGTCCTGACTTTC. Protein product: CASSLTGYGANVLTF.

The chain is built from TRBV7-7 and TRBJ1-3; D gene ambiguous. The CDR3 runs to 16 residues. The germline V gene encodes CDR1 SSHAT and CDR2 FNYEAQ (reference sequence). V was clipped by 4 bases and J by 2 bases, with 15 bases between them. CDR3 DNA sequence: TGTGCCAGCAGCTCTAGTCCGACCCACGCTGGAAACACCATATATTTT. Residues: CASSSSPTHAGNTIYF.